This TCR beta chain was retrieved from a study of cytomegalovirus exposure and HLA in healthy donors. With 3 bases clipped from V and 8 bases from J, the junction kept 9 bases outside the gene matches. The CDR3 is 15 amino acids. Per germline, CDR1 SGDLS and CDR2 YYNGEE. Amplification used 60 Vbeta primers and 13 Jbeta primers. The data were produced by immunoSEQ multiplex PCR, yet TCRdb's version contains in-frame clones alone and is incomplete. The sample records some 77,000 clones, 80% being singletons. Material: PBMCs. The clonotype originates from a man between 45 and 60 years old in good health and CMV-seropositive. This chain uses TRBV9 with TRBJ1-4; 8 nucleotides line up with TRBD1. The CDR3 DNA follows: TGTGCCAGCAGCGCAGAAGACAGGGGCGAAGAAAAACTGTTTTTT. Translation gives CASSAEDRGEEKLFF. Complete variable domain (other parts from reference TRBV9 and TRBJ1-4): DSGVTQTPKHLITATGQRVTLRCSPRSGDLSVYWYQQSLDQGLQFLIQYYNGEERAKGNILERFSAQQFPDLHSELNLSSLELGDSALYFCASSAEDRGEEKLFFGSGTQLSVL.